A single sample is the source of the 8 T cell receptor beta chains below, sequenced in a study of spatial heterogeneity in lung cancer. TCRdb itself ran the 5' RACE reads through MiXCR, one entry per CDR3 protein. The profile shows roughly 6,900 distinct CDR3 sequences, approximately 5% of them singletons. Regarding time point: sample taken at primary tumor resection. Unsorted whole RNA of tumor, nontumor lung or frozen PBMC was sequenced. Source: normal lung tissue next to the tumor, taken at surgery. The origin of the receptors is a female donor with early-stage non-small cell lung cancer.

This clonotype was detected a few times. J is TRBJ1-4 and V is TRBV5-1; the match to TRBD1 covers 8 bases. The V gene's germline CDR1 is SGHRS and CDR2 YFSETQ. V trimming: 6 bases; J trimming: 8 bases; junction bases outside the gene matches: 6. This CDR3 region has 13 residues. The CDR3 DNA reads TGCGCCAGCAAATTCGGGACAGGCGAAAAACTGTTTTTT. This codes for CASKFGTGEKLFF.

Ten or more counts support this clonotype. V and J are TRBV5-1 and TRBJ1-4, with D possibly matching TRBD1 (6 bases). CDR1 and CDR2 (germline): SGHRS, YFSETQ. This CDR3 contains 13 residues. Deletions cut 4 bases from V and 8 bases from J, with 12 bases between. The CDR3 nucleotides are TGCGCCAGCAGCCGTGACGGGGGCGAAAAACTGTTTTTT. As protein: CASSRDGGEKLFF.

The rearrangement uses TRBV29-1 and TRBJ2-3; a possible D gene is TRBD2 (5 bases). Between the trimmed V and J ends, which lost 4 bases and 1 base, there was a span of 9 bases. Germline V gives CDR1 SQVTM, CDR2 ANQGSEA. This CDR3 contains 13 residues. As DNA, the CDR3 is TGCAGCGTTGTCCGGCGGGGCACAGATACGCAGTATTTT. Protein sequence: CSVVRRGTDTQYF.

This clonotype came up a few times. J is TRBJ2-1 and V is TRBV20-1; 7 nucleotides agree with TRBD1. V gave up 5 bases and J gave up 7 bases; unmatched junction bases: 8. Germline V lookup: CDR1 DFQATT, CDR2 SNEGSKA (reference sequence). The CDR3 consists of 13 residues. The CDR3 region is CSALTGKGNEQFF. The CDR3 DNA is TGCAGTGCTTTGACAGGGAAGGGGAATGAGCAGTTCTTC.

This clonotype was seen at least ten times. The chain combines TRBV7-9 with TRBJ1-1; TRBD1 matches at 12 bases. Germline CDR1 is SEHNR and CDR2 is FQNEAQ (reference sequence). CDR3 length: 15 residues. Trimming at V came to 1 base and at J to 10 bases, leaving 7 bases not matched to a gene. CDR3 sequence: CASSLGGTGGGGAFF. The CDR3 DNA reads TGTGCCAGCAGCTTAGGCGGGACAGGGGGCGGAGGAGCTTTCTTT. The full variable domain, its missing parts supplied by reference TRBV7-9 and TRBJ1-1, is DTGVSQNPRHKITKRGQNVTFRCDPISEHNRLYWYRQTLGQGPEFLTYFQNEAQLEKSRLLSDRFSAERPKGSFSTLEIQRTEQGDSAMYLCASSLGGTGGGGAFFGQGTRLTVV.

The chain carries TRBV7-6 and TRBJ2-3; D tentatively reads TRBD1 or TRBD2 (5 bases each). Between the trimmed V and J ends, which lost 1 base and 6 bases, there was a span of 20 bases. CDR3 length equals 17 residues. Germline V gene sequence: CDR1 SGHVS, CDR2 FNYEAQ. The CDR3 region is CASSLVFRPGRFDTQYF. The CDR3 DNA is TGTGCCAGCAGCTTAGTTTTTAGGCCAGGGAGATTTGATACGCAGTATTTT.

In this sample, this clonotype is medium-sized. This chain connects TRBV25-1 to TRBJ2-7; 16 positions match TRBD2. Germline lookup yields CDR1 MGHDK and CDR2 SYGVNS. Germline trimming cut 6 bases from V and 7 bases from J; bases unmatched to any gene: 6. This CDR3 is built from 15 residues. The DNA of the CDR3 is TGTGCCAGCAGGGGGACTAGCGGGAGGGCCGGAGAGCAGTACTTC. Translation gives CASRGTSGRAGEQYF.

V usage is TRBV6-5 and J usage is TRBJ2-2; D unresolved. Between the trimmed V and J ends, which lost 0 bases and 8 bases, there was a span of 4 bases. Germline V gives CDR1 MNHEY, CDR2 SVGAGI. The CDR3 is made up of 12 amino acids. The CDR3 DNA follows: TGTGCCAGCAGTTACTCGAATGGGGAGCTGTTTTTT. Protein sequence: CASSYSNGELFF.